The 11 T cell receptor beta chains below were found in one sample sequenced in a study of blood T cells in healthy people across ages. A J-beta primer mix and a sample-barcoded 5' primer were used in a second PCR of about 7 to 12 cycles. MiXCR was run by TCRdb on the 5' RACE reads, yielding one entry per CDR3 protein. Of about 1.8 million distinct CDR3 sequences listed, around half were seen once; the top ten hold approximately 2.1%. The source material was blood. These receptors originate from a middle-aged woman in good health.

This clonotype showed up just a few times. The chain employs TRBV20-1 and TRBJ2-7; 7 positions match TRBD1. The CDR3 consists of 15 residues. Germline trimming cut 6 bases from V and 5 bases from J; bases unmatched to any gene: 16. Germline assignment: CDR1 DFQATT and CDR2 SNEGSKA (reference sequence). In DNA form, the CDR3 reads TGCAGTGCCACAGGGGCTGACAGGGCTACTCACGAGCAGTACTTC. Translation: CSATGADRATHEQYF.

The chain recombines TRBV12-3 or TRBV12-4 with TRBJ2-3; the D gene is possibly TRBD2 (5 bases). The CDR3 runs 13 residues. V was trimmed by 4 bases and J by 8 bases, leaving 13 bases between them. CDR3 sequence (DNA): TGTGCCAGCAGTTCGATAGGCGGGTTTACGCAGTATTTT. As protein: CASSSIGGFTQYF.

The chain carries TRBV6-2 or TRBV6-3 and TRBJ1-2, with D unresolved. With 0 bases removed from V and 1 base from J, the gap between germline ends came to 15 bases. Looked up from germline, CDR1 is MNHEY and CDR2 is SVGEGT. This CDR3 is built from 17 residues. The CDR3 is CASSYSPARGVNYGYTF. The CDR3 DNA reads TGTGCCAGCAGTTACTCTCCGGCCCGAGGAGTTAACTATGGCTACACCTTC.

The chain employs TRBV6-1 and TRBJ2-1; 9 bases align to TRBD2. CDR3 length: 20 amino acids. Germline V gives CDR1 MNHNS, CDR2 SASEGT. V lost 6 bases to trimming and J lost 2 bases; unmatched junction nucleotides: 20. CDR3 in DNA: TGTGCCAGCAGAGCTTCTCCGGGACTAGCTCGGGGTAGGACCTACAATGAGCAGTTCTTC. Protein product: CASRASPGLARGRTYNEQFF.

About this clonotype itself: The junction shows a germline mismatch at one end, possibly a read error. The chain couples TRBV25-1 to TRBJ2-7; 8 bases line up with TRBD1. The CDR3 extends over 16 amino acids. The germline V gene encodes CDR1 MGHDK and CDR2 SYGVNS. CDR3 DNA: TGTGTCAGCAGTGATCCCCGCGACAGGGGAGTCTACGAGCAGTACTTC. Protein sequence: CVSSDPRDRGVYEQYF.

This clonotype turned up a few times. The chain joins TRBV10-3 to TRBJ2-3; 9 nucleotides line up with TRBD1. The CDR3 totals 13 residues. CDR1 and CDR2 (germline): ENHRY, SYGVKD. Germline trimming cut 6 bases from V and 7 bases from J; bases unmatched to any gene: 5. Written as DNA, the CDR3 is TGTGCCATCAGGGGACAGGGCGGGTATACGCAGTATTTT. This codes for CAIRGQGGYTQYF.

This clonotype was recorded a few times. CDR3 DNA sequence: TGTGCCAGCAGCTTAGGACAGGACTACTGGGGCTACACCTTC. Translated, it gives CASSLGQDYWGYTF. V is TRBV7-2 and J is TRBJ1-2, with D tentatively TRBD1 (6 bases). The V end was cut by 1 base, the J end by 8 bases, with 14 bases between. Germline values: CDR1 SGHTA, CDR2 FQGNSA. This CDR3 comprises 14 residues.

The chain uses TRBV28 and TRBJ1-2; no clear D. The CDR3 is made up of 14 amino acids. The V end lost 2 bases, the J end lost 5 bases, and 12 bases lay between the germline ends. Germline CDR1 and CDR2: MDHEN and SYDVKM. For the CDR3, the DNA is TGTGCCAGCAGTTTAGTGGACGATGCGTATGGCTACACCTTC. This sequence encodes CASSLVDDAYGYTF.

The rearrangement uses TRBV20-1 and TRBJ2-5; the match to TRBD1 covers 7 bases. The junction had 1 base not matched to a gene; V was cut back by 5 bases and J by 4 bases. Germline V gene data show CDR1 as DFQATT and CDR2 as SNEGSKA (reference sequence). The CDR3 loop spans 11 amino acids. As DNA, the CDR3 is TGCAGTGCTTACAGGGGAGAGACCCAGTACTTC. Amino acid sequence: CSAYRGETQYF.

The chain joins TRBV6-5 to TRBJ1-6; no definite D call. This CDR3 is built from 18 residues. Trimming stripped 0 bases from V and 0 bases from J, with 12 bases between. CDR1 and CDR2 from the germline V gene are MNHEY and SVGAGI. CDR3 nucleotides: TGTGCCAGCAGTTACTCGAGACGCCAGAGCTCCTATAATTCACCCCTCCACTTT. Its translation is CASSYSRRQSSYNSPLHF.

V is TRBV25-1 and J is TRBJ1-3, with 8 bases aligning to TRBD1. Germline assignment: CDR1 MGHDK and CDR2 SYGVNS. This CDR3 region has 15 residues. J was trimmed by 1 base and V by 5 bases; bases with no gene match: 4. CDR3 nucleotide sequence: TGTGCCAGCAGTAAGACAGGGGTTTCTGGAAACACCATATATTTT. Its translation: CASSKTGVSGNTIYF.